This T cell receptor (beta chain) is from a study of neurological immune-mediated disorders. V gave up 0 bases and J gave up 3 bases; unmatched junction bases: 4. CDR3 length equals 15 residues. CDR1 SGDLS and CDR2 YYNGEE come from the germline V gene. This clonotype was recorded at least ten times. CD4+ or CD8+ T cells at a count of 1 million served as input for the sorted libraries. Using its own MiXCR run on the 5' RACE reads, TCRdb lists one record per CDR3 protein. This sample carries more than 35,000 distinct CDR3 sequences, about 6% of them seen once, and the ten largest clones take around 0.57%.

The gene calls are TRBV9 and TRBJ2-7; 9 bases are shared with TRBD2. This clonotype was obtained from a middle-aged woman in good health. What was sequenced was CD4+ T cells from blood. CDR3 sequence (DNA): TGTGCCAGCAGCGTAGGCCCTAGCGGGAACTACGAGCAGTACTTC. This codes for CASSVGPSGNYEQYF.